This passage covers 9 T cell receptor beta chains from one sample sequenced in a study of cytomegalovirus exposure and HLA in healthy donors. Measured with immunoSEQ multiplex PCR; TCRdb has only the in-frame clones, and not every one. The table lists about 120,000 clones, around 87% of them singletons. The sample was PBMCs. Receptors originate from a woman in her 30s in good health and CMV-seropositive.

J is TRBJ2-7 and V is TRBV23-1; 11 bases match TRBD2. TRBV23-1 is marked as an open reading frame, function uncertain. V lost 3 bases, J lost 4 bases, and 11 bases stayed unmatched. The CDR3 covers 17 residues. The chain's CDR3 is CASSHNLAGGPHYEQYF. CDR3 DNA: TGCGCCAGCAGTCACAACTTAGCGGGAGGGCCCCATTACGAGCAGTACTTC.

The rearrangement joins TRBV27 to TRBJ1-1, with D unclear. CDR1 MNHEY and CDR2 SMNVEV come from the germline V gene (reference sequence). This CDR3 spans 16 amino acids. V lost 6 bases, J lost 0 bases, and 17 bases lay in between. The CDR3 bases are TGTGCCAGCAGCCTTCGTTCCTTACAGATGAACACTGAAGCTTTCTTT. Protein: CASSLRSLQMNTEAFF.

The chain employs TRBV7-2 and TRBJ1-6; 10 nucleotides match TRBD1. The CDR3 extends over 18 amino acids. The V gene end was trimmed by 4 bases and the J gene end by 7 bases; junction bases not matched to a gene: 13. The V gene's germline CDR1 is SGHTA and CDR2 FQGNSA. CDR3 nucleotide sequence: TGTGCCAGCAGCTACCGTCAAAAGACAGGGGGCTCAAATTCACCCCTCCACTTT. Translation gives CASSYRQKTGGSNSPLHF.

The J gene is TRBJ2-2, the V gene TRBV9, with D possibly being TRBD1 (5 bases). Germline V gives CDR1 SGDLS, CDR2 YYNGEE. The CDR3 is made up of 13 amino acids. Trimming stripped 1 base from V and 6 bases from J, with 7 bases between. The DNA for the CDR3 is TGTGCCAGCAGCGTAACAGGTTCCGGGGAGCTGTTTTTT. Amino acids: CASSVTGSGELFF.

V and J are TRBV2 and TRBJ1-1; 8 nucleotides line up with TRBD1. Germline V CDR1 and CDR2: SNHLY, FYNNEI. Trimming took 5 bases from V and 4 from J; bases not matched to a gene: 12. The CDR3 covers 16 residues. The CDR3 spells CASSPILRGRVTEAFF. The DNA of the CDR3 is TGTGCCAGCAGTCCAATACTCAGGGGGCGCGTCACTGAAGCTTTCTTT.

This chain connects TRBV11-3 to TRBJ2-1, with TRBD2 matching over 16 bases. V was clipped by 5 bases and J by 9 bases; unmatched bases: 4. This CDR3 is built from 15 residues. In germline, CDR1 is SGHNT, CDR2 YENEEA. The CDR3 nucleotides are TGTGCCAGCAGCGGGACTAGCGGGAGGGCCACTGAGCAGTTCTTC. As protein: CASSGTSGRATEQFF.

V is TRBV28 and J is TRBJ2-7; 9 bases map to TRBD1. V shed 6 bases and J 4 bases; nucleotides not matched to a gene: 7. The length of the CDR3 is 14 residues. Germline loops: CDR1 MDHEN, CDR2 SYDVKM. This CDR3 is CASRTGTGSYEQYF. The DNA for the CDR3 is TGTGCCAGCAGGACCGGGACAGGGAGTTACGAGCAGTACTTC.

This clone appeared a few times. The CDR3 region is CASSVAVGDYGYTF. Here the CDR3 DNA reads TGTGCCAGCAGCGTAGCGGTGGGAGACTATGGCTACACCTTC. The chain links TRBV9 to TRBJ1-2; D gene unclear. Trimming took off 0 bases at V and 3 bases at J, with 9 bases between the two ends. Germline CDR1 and CDR2: SGDLS and YYNGEE. This CDR3 spans 14 amino acids. Drawing the rest from reference TRBV9 and TRBJ1-2, the complete variable domain is DSGVTQTPKHLITATGQRVTLRCSPRSGDLSVYWYQQSLDQGLQFLIQYYNGEERAKGNILERFSAQQFPDLHSELNLSSLELGDSALYFCASSVAVGDYGYTFGSGTRLTVV.

The chain joins TRBV6-1 to TRBJ2-1; the D is unclear. Deletions cut 3 bases from V and 7 bases from J, with 10 bases between. The CDR3 is 13 amino acids. CDR1 and CDR2 from the germline V gene are MNHNS and SASEGT. CDR3 in DNA: TGTGCCAGCAGTGATAGAGTCGGTAATGAGCAGTTCTTC. Encoded protein: CASSDRVGNEQFF.